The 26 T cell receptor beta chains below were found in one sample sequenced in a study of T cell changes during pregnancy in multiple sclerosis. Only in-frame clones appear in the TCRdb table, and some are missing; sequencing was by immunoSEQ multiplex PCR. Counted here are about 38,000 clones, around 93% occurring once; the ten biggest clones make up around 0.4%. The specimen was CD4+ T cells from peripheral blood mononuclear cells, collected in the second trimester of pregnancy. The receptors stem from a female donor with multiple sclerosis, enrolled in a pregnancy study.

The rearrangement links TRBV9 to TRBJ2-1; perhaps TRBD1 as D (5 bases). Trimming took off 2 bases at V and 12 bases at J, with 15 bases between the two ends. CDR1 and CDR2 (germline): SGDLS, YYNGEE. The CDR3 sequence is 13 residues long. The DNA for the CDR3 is TGTGCCAGCAGCGTTGTAAATGGGGCCTCGCAGTTCTTC. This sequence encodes CASSVVNGASQFF.

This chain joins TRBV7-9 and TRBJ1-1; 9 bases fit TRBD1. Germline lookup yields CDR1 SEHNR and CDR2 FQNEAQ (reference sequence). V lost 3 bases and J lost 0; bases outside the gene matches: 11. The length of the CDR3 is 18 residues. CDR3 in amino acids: CASSFTTGQGQLNTEAFF. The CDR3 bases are TGTGCCAGCAGCTTCACGACGGGACAGGGTCAATTGAACACTGAAGCTTTCTTT.

CDR3 nucleotide sequence: TGTGCCAGCAGCTTCGAATTACTTAGCAATCAGCCCCAGCATTTT. Encoded protein: CASSFELLSNQPQHF. This chain joins TRBV7-8 and TRBJ1-5; D is ambiguous. The length of the CDR3 is 15 residues. The germline V and J ends were trimmed by 3 bases and 0 bases, with 9 bases remaining between them. Germline CDR1 and CDR2: SGHVS and FQNEAQ. The full variable domain, in which reference TRBV7-8 and TRBJ1-5 provide the parts outside the CDR3, is GAGVSQSPRYKVAKRGQDVALRCDPISGHVSLFWYQQALGQGPEFLTYFQNEAQLDKSGLPSDRFFAERPEGSVSTLKIQRTQQEDSAVYLCASSFELLSNQPQHFGDGTRLSIL.

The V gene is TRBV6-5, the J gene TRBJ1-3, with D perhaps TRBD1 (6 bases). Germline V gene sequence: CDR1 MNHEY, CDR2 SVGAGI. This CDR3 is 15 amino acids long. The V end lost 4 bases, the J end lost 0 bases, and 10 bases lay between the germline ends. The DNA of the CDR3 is TGTGCCAGCAGTTCGGACAGACCCTCTGGAAACACCATATATTTT. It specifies CASSSDRPSGNTIYF.

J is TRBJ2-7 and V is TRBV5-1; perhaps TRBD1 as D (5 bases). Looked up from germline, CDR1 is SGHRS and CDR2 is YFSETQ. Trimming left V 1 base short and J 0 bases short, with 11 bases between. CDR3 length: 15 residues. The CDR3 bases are TGCGCCAGCAGCTTGTTAGGGGTGGCCTCCTACGAGCAGTACTTC. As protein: CASSLLGVASYEQYF.

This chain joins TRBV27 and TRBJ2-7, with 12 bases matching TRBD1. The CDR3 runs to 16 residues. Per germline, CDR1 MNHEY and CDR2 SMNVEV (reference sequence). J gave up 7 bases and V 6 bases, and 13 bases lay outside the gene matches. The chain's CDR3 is CASSPHPGQGAREQYF. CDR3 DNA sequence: TGTGCCAGCAGCCCTCATCCGGGACAGGGGGCTAGGGAGCAGTACTTC.

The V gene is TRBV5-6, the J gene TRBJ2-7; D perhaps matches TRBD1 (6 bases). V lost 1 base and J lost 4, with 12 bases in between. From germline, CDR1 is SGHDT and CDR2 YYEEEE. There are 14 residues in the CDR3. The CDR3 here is CASSLYRVDYEQYF. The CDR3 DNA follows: TGTGCCAGCAGCTTGTACAGGGTAGATTACGAGCAGTACTTC.

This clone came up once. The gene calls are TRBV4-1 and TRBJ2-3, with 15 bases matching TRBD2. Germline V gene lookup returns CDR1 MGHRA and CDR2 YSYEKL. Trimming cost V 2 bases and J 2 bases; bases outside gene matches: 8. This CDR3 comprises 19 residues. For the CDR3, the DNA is TGCGCCAGCAGCCAACTTTGGACTAGCGGGGGGGTTGACACAGATACGCAGTATTTT. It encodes CASSQLWTSGGVDTDTQYF.

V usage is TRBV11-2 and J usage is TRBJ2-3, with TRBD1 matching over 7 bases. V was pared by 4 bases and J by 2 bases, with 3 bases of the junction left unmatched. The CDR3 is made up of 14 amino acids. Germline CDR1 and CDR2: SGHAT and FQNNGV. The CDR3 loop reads CASSSGQTTDTQYF. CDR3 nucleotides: TGTGCCAGCAGCTCGGGACAGACCACAGATACGCAGTATTTT. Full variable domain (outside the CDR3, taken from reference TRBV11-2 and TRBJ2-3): EAGVAQSPRYKIIEKRQSVAFWCNPISGHATLYWYQQILGQGPKLLIQFQNNGVVDDSQLPKDRFSAERLKGVDSTLKIQPAKLEDSAVYLCASSSGQTTDTQYFGPGTRLTVL.

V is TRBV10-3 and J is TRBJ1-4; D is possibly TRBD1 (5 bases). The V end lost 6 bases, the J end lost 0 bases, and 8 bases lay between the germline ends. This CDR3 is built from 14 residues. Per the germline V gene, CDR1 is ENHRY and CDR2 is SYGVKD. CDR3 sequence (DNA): TGTGCCATCAGCAAGACAGCAACTAATGAAAAACTGTTTTTT. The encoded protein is CAISKTATNEKLFF.

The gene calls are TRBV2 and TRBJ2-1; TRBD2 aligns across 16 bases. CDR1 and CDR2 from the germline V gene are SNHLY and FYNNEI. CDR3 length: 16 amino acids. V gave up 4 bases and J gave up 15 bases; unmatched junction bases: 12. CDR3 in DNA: TGTGCCAGCAGTGGCTCAATCGGGACTAGCGGGAGGGCGGGGTTCTTC. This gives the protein CASSGSIGTSGRAGFF.

The CDR3 region has the DNA TGTGCCACCGGAACAGGGGGCATTAGCAATCAGCCCCAGCATTTT. This encodes CATGTGGISNQPQHF. The rearrangement links TRBV19 to TRBJ1-5; TRBD1 agrees at 9 bases. The germline V gene has CDR1 LNHDA and CDR2 SQIVND (reference sequence). With V trimmed by 10 bases and J by 0 bases, 7 bases remained unmatched. The CDR3 contains 15 residues.

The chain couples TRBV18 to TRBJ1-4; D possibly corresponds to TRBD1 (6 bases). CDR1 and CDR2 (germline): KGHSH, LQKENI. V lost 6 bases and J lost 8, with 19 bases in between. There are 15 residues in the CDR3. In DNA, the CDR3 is TGTGCCAGCTCCCTCATTGCGGGGGCGGAGGAAAAACTGTTTTTT. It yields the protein CASSLIAGAEEKLFF.

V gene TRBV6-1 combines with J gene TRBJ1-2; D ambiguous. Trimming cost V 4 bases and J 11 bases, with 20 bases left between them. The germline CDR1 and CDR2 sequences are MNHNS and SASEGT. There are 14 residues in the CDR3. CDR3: CASSAPRVPILYTF. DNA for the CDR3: TGTGCCAGCAGTGCCCCGCGGGTCCCAATCTTGTACACCTTC.

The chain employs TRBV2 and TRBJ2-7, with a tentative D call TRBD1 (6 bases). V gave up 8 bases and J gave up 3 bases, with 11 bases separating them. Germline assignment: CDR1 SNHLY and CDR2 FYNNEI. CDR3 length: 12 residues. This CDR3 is CASGVDSYEQYF. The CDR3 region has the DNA TGTGCCAGCGGAGTGGACAGCTACGAGCAGTACTTC.

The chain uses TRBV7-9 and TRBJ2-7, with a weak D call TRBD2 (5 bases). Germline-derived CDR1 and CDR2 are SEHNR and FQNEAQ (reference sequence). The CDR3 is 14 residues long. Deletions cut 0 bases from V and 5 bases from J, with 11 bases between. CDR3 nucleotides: TGTGCCAGCAGCTTAGCGGGAGTATCCGACGAGCAGTACTTC. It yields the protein CASSLAGVSDEQYF. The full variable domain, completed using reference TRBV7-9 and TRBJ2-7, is DTGVSQNPRHKITKRGQNVTFRCDPISEHNRLYWYRQTLGQGPEFLTYFQNEAQLEKSRLLSDRFSAERPKGSFSTLEIQRTEQGDSAMYLCASSLAGVSDEQYFGPGTRLTVT.

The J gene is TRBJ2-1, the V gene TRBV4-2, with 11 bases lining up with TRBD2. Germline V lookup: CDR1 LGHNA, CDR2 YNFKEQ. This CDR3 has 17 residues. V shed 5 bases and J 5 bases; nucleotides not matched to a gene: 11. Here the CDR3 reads CASSDQQGLADHNEQFF. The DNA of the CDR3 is TGTGCCAGCAGCGACCAACAGGGACTAGCGGACCACAATGAGCAGTTCTTC.

The CDR3 DNA reads as TGTGCCAGCTCACCTGGGACAGGCAACTCCTACGAGCAGTACTTC. As protein: CASSPGTGNSYEQYF. The rearrangement joins TRBV18 to TRBJ2-7; 8 bases are a match to TRBD1. The CDR3 length is 15 residues. V was pared by 3 bases and J by 0 bases, with 4 bases of the junction left unmatched. Germline V gene sequence: CDR1 KGHSH, CDR2 LQKENI.

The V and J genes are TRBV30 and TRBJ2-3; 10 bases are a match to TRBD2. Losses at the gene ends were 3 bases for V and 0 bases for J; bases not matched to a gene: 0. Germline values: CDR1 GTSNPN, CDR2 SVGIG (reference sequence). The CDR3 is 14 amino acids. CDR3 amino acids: CAWRTSGSTDTQYF. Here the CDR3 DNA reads TGTGCCTGGAGGACTAGCGGGAGCACAGATACGCAGTATTTT.

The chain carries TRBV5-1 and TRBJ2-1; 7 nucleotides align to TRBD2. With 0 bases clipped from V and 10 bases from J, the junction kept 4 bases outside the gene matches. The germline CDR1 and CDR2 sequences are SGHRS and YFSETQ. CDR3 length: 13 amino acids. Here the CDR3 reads CASSLGPGGEQFF. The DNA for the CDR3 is TGCGCCAGCAGCTTGGGACCGGGGGGAGAGCAGTTCTTC.

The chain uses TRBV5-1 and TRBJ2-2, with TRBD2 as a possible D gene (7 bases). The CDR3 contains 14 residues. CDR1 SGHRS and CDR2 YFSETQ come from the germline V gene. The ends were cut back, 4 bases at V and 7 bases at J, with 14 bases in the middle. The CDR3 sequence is CASSPVGGRGELFF. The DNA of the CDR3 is TGCGCCAGCAGCCCCGTGGGGGGGCGCGGGGAGCTGTTTTTT.

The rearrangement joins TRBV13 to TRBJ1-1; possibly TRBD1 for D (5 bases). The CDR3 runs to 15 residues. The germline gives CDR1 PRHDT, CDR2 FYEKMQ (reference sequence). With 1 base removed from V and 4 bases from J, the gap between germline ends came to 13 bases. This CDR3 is CASSLEGAIGTEAFF. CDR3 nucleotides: TGTGCCAGCAGCTTAGAAGGGGCGATTGGCACTGAAGCTTTCTTT.

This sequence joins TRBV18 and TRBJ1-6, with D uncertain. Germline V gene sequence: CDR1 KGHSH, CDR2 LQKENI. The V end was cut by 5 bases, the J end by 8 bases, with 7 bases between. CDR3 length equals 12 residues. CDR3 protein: CASSGSDSPLHF. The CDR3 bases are TGTGCCAGCTCAGGTAGCGATTCACCCCTCCACTTT.

The CDR3 region has the DNA TGTGCCAGTAGCCAACAGGAGGGGTTAGGGACTGAAGCTTTCTTT. Its translation: CASSQQEGLGTEAFF. This chain joins TRBV19 and TRBJ1-1; D perhaps matches TRBD1 (5 bases). The CDR3 runs to 15 residues. Trimming took 6 bases from V and 5 from J, leaving 19 bases between them. Germline V gene sequence: CDR1 LNHDA, CDR2 SQIVND (reference sequence).

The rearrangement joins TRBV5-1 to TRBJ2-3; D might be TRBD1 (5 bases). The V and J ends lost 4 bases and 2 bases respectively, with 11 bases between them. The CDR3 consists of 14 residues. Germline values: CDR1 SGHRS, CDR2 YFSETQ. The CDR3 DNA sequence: TGCGCCAGCAGCCCGACAGACCCCACAGATACGCAGTATTTT. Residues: CASSPTDPTDTQYF.

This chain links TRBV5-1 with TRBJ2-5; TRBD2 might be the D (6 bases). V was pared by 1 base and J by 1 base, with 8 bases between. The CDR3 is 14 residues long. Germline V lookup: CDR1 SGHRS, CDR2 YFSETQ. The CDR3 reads CASSLPAGQETQYF. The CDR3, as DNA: TGCGCCAGCAGCTTGCCAGCGGGCCAAGAGACCCAGTACTTC.